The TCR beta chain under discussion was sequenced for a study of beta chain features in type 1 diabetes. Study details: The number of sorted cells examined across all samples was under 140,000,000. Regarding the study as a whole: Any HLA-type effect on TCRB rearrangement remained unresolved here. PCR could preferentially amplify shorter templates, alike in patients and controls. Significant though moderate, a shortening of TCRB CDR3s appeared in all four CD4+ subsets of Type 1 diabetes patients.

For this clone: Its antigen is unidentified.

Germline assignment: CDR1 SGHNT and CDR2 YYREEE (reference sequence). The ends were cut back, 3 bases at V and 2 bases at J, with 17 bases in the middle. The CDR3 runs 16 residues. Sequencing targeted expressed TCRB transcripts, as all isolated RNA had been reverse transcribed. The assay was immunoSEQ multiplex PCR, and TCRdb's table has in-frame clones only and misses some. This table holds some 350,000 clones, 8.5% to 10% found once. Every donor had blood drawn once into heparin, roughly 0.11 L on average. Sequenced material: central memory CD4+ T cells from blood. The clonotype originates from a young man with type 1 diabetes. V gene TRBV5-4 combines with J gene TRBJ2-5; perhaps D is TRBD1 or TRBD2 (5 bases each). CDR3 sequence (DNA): TGTGCCAGCAGCTGGGGACGGTCAGGAAGTCAAGAGACCCAGTACTTC. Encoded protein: CASSWGRSGSQETQYF. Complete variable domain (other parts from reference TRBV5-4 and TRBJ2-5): ETGVTQSPTHLIKTRGQQVTLRCSSQSGHNTVSWYQQALGQGPQFIFQYYREEENGRGNFPPRFSGLQFPNYSSELNVNALELDDSALYLCASSWGRSGSQETQYFGPGTRLLVL.